The T cell receptor beta chain described here comes from a study of CD8 T cells in ankylosing spondylitis. General study findings and limits: Disease-linked clones reportedly showed significant enrichment in matched ankylosing spondylitis synovial fluid.

This clonotype has a count of ten or more. Its target is not known. Quantitative 5'-RACE with molecular barcodes produced the TCR beta libraries. TCRdb called the 5' RACE reads again in MiXCR, with one record for every CDR3 protein. The sample yields approximately 260,000 distinct CDR3 sequences, 8.6% seen once. Losses at the gene ends were 5 bases for V and 5 bases for J; bases not matched to a gene: 3. The CDR3 is made up of 12 amino acids. Per the germline V gene, CDR1 is DFQATT and CDR2 is SNEGSKA (reference sequence). The chain employs TRBV20-1 and TRBJ1-5, with 7 bases fitting TRBD1. This TCR was recovered from a male donor with ankylosing spondylitis or in good health (not recorded which). Sequencing was carried out using blood, either unsorted or a sorted T cell fraction (not recorded which). CDR3 region: CSASDRDQPQHF. DNA for the CDR3: TGCAGTGCTTCTGACAGGGATCAGCCCCAGCATTTT.